A single sample is the source of the 29 T cell receptor beta chains below, sequenced in a study of T-cell memory formation after mild COVID-19. TCRdb re-derived calls from the 5' RACE reads in MiXCR, one entry per CDR3 protein. Seen here are about 170,000 distinct CDR3 sequences, approximately 12% observed once, and the top ten hold approximately 3.3%. Sequencing input: PBMCs or a T cell subset sorted from them (not recorded which). The receptors shown here come from a man younger than 35 who had mild COVID-19 (a few samples of this study predate the infection). Cell type and time point are not known.

This clonotype was detected a few times. The chain has TRBV12-3 or TRBV12-4 and TRBJ1-1, with 7 positions matching TRBD1. Germline trimming cut 3 bases from V and 8 bases from J; bases unmatched to any gene: 9. This CDR3 is 14 amino acids long. This chain's CDR3 is CASSFRQGGGEAFF. The CDR3 nucleotides are TGTGCCAGCAGTTTCAGACAGGGAGGGGGAGAAGCTTTCTTT.

The rearrangement uses TRBV7-2 and TRBJ2-1; no firm D call. Trimming removed 1 base from V and 6 bases from J, with 7 bases in between. This CDR3 is built from 13 residues. The germline V gene encodes CDR1 SGHTA and CDR2 FQGNSA. The CDR3 DNA is TGTGCCAGCAGCTTAGTTGTCCCCAATGAGCAGTTCTTC. Amino acids: CASSLVVPNEQFF. The full variable domain, completed using reference TRBV7-2 and TRBJ2-1, is GAGVSQSPSNKVTEKGKDVELRCDPISGHTALYWYRQSLGQGLEFLIYFQGNSAPDKSGLPSDRFSAERTGGSVSTLTIQRTQQEDSAVYLCASSLVVPNEQFFGPGTRLTVL.

In its sample, this clonotype was seen a few times. The rearrangement uses TRBV5-5 and TRBJ2-5, with D perhaps being TRBD1 or TRBD2 (5 bases each). Germline CDR1 and CDR2: SGHKS and YYEKEE (reference sequence). V was cut by 0 bases and J by 4 bases, with 10 bases left in between. The CDR3 covers 14 residues. The CDR3 is CASSLVGTIETQYF. The CDR3 region has the DNA TGTGCCAGCAGCTTGGTTGGGACCATAGAGACCCAGTACTTC.

The chain recombines TRBV7-2 with TRBJ2-7; the match to TRBD2 covers 9 bases. The CDR3 totals 15 residues. The J segment lost 4 bases and the V segment lost 3 bases, leaving 7 bases of the junction unmatched. CDR1 and CDR2 from the germline V gene are SGHTA and FQGNSA. The CDR3 coding sequence is TGTGCCAGCAGCTTTATTAGCGGGGGAGCTTACGAGCAGTACTTC. Translated, it gives CASSFISGGAYEQYF. Filled out from reference TRBV7-2 and TRBJ2-7, the complete variable domain reads GAGVSQSPSNKVTEKGKDVELRCDPISGHTALYWYRQSLGQGLEFLIYFQGNSAPDKSGLPSDRFSAERTGGSVSTLTIQRTQQEDSAVYLCASSFISGGAYEQYFGPGTRLTVT.

The DNA for the CDR3 is TGTGCCAGCAGGCAAGCGGGGGGAAGAGATACGCAGTATTTT. This gives the protein CASRQAGGRDTQYF. The chain employs TRBV12-3 or TRBV12-4 and TRBJ2-3, with 9 bases matching TRBD2. This CDR3 contains 14 residues. V trimming: 6 bases; J trimming: 5 bases; junction bases outside the gene matches: 6.

This clonotype was seen only a few times. The rearrangement uses TRBV12-3 or TRBV12-4 and TRBJ1-5; TRBD1 matches 9 bases. Germline trimming cut 5 bases from V and 6 bases from J; bases unmatched to any gene: 2. CDR3 length: 13 amino acids. This CDR3 is CASSGTGFQPQHF. CDR3 coding DNA: TGTGCCAGCAGTGGGACAGGGTTTCAGCCCCAGCATTTT.

The rearrangement uses TRBV20-1 and TRBJ1-3, with D unresolved. The CDR3 extends over 14 amino acids. Between the trimmed V and J ends, which lost 2 bases and 2 bases, there was a span of 10 bases. Germline CDR1 reads DFQATT; CDR2 reads SNEGSKA (reference sequence). As DNA, the CDR3 is TGCAGTGCTAGAAAGGGATCTACTGGAAACACCATATATTTT. Encoded protein: CSARKGSTGNTIYF.

This clonotype was counted between two and nine times. The chain employs TRBV7-2 and TRBJ1-3, with a tentative D call TRBD1 (5 bases). V lost 4 bases and J 2 bases, leaving 12 bases between the germline ends. This CDR3 is built from 15 residues. CDR1 and CDR2 from the germline V gene are SGHTA and FQGNSA. The CDR3: CASSSRGPAGNTIYF. The DNA for the CDR3 is TGTGCCAGCAGCTCTAGGGGACCTGCTGGAAACACCATATATTTT.

This clonotype came up a few times. This chain uses TRBV5-1 with TRBJ2-1; D is ambiguous. The V and J ends lost 1 base and 0 bases respectively, with 8 bases between them. The length of the CDR3 is 15 residues. Germline-derived CDR1 and CDR2 are SGHRS and YFSETQ. The CDR3 DNA is TGCGCCAGCAGCTTGTTCGGTAGCTCCTACAATGAGCAGTTCTTC. Its translation is CASSLFGSSYNEQFF. The variable domain in full, with the rest retrieved from reference TRBV5-1 and TRBJ2-1, is KAGVTQTPRYLIKTRGQQVTLSCSPISGHRSVSWYQQTPGQGLQFLFEYFSETQRNKGNFPGRFSGRQFSNSRSEMNVSTLELGDSALYLCASSLFGSSYNEQFFGPGTRLTVL.

The chain links TRBV2 to TRBJ2-1, with TRBD2 identical over 13 bases. Germline V gene lookup returns CDR1 SNHLY and CDR2 FYNNEI. The CDR3 is 20 amino acids. J lost 6 bases, V lost 2 bases, and 16 bases had no gene match. The CDR3 nucleotides are TGTGCCAGCAGTGAACCACGGACTAGCGGGGGCGCAGGCGGTTTCAATGAGCAGTTCTTC. The encoded protein is CASSEPRTSGGAGGFNEQFF.

The V and J genes are TRBV6-1 and TRBJ2-7, with D possibly being TRBD1 (5 bases). The CDR3 sequence is 13 residues long. The V gene's germline CDR1 is MNHNS and CDR2 SASEGT. Trimming pared 7 bases from V and 0 bases from J, leaving 10 bases between. As DNA, the CDR3 is TGTGCCAGCAAAGAAGGGGTCTCCTACGAGCAGTACGTC. It encodes CASKEGVSYEQYV.

The rearrangement uses TRBV28 and TRBJ1-4; TRBD1 might be the D (6 bases). Germline CDR1 MDHEN, CDR2 SYDVKM. The CDR3 runs to 12 residues. Trimming removed 7 bases at V and 7 bases at J, with 10 bases between. The CDR3 nucleotides are TGTGCCAGCACCAGGGGAGGTGAAAAACTGTTTTTT. Translation: CASTRGGEKLFF.

This clonotype was seen a few times. The CDR3 bases are TGTGCCAGCAGCGCGGGGGGTGAGGGAGAGACCCAGTACTTC. Its protein is CASSAGGEGETQYF. V is TRBV7-2 and J is TRBJ2-5; 8 bases match TRBD2. Germline V gene lookup returns CDR1 SGHTA and CDR2 FQGNSA. V was pared by 5 bases and J by 4 bases, with 6 bases of the junction left unmatched. The CDR3 is made up of 14 amino acids.

There are a few counts of this clonotype. The CDR3: CASTRGGAFYEQYV. The CDR3 DNA follows: TGTGCCAGCACCCGAGGTGGGGCCTTCTACGAGCAGTACGTC. This sequence joins TRBV27 and TRBJ2-7, with D possibly matching TRBD1 (5 bases). Germline CDR1 reads MNHEY; CDR2 reads SMNVEV (reference sequence). The CDR3 covers 14 residues. V was pared by 7 bases and J by 3 bases, with 16 bases between.

There are many counts of this clonotype. The V call is TRBV7-2, the J call TRBJ1-1, with D unresolved. Germline lookup yields CDR1 SGHTA and CDR2 FQGNSA. CDR3 size: 12 residues. With 6 bases removed from V and 1 base from J, the gap between germline ends came to 6 bases. The DNA for the CDR3 is TGTGCCAGCAGTAGAGAGAACACTGAAGCTTTCTTT. Amino acids: CASSRENTEAFF.

The table lists this clonotype with a few counts. The rearrangement joins TRBV4-1 to TRBJ1-2; a weak D match, TRBD1 (6 bases). Trimming took 4 bases from V and 0 from J, leaving 15 bases between them. CDR1 is MGHRA and CDR2 is YSYEKL in the germline V gene. This CDR3 has 16 amino acids. CDR3 coding DNA: TGCGCCAGCAGCCGCAGAGGGGGTGTTGCTAACTATGGCTACACCTTC. Protein sequence: CASSRRGGVANYGYTF.

This clonotype has a handful of counts. This rearrangement joins TRBV5-1 to TRBJ2-5, with 7 positions matching TRBD2. The V and J ends lost 4 bases and 4 bases, in that order; junction bases with no gene match: 16. The CDR3 has 17 residues. From germline, CDR1 is SGHRS and CDR2 YFSETQ. Written as DNA, the CDR3 is TGCGCCAGCAGCAGCGGGCTAGCAGCGGGGTTCACAGAGACCCAGTACTTC. Translating it yields CASSSGLAAGFTETQYF.

This clonotype was counted between two and nine times. The genes are TRBV7-9 and TRBJ1-2, with a tentative D call TRBD1 (5 bases). CDR1 and CDR2 from the germline V gene are SEHNR and FQNEAQ (reference sequence). V lost 2 bases and J lost 6, with 13 bases in between. The CDR3 length is 14 residues. The DNA for the CDR3 is TGTGCCAGCAGCTTAAGTTTGGTGGGGGATGGCTACACCTTC. Translating it yields CASSLSLVGDGYTF.

The chain combines TRBV29-1 with TRBJ2-3; tentative D call: TRBD2 (6 bases). V was shortened by 8 bases and J by 4 bases, with 28 bases between the two germline ends. The CDR3 spans 17 residues. From germline, CDR1 is SQVTM and CDR2 ANQGSEA. CDR3 nucleotides: TGCAGCACTGAGCGCGTGGGCTCGGCGGGGAGCGCAGATACGCAGTATTTT. Translation: CSTERVGSAGSADTQYF.

The table lists this clonotype with a few counts. The chain couples TRBV25-1 to TRBJ2-7; 7 bases agree with TRBD2. Germline lookup yields CDR1 MGHDK and CDR2 SYGVNS. J lost 2 bases, V lost 6 bases, and 4 bases had no gene match. The CDR3 totals 13 residues. DNA for the CDR3: TGTGCCAGCAGGGGGGGGTCCGCCTACGAGCAGTACTTC. Translated, it gives CASRGGSAYEQYF.

The chain joins TRBV3-1 to TRBJ1-2, with 8 bases matching TRBD1. CDR1 and CDR2 from the germline V gene are LGHDT and YNNKEL (reference sequence). The CDR3 totals 15 residues. V was clipped by 7 bases and J by 2 bases; unmatched bases: 9. The CDR3 region is CASNLLSGGNYGYTF. CDR3 coding DNA: TGTGCCAGCAACCTACTTTCAGGGGGCAACTATGGCTACACCTTC.

There are a few counts of this clonotype. V and J are TRBV7-9 and TRBJ2-4; TRBD1 aligns across 9 bases. The CDR3 loop spans 14 amino acids. Germline CDR1 SEHNR, CDR2 FQNEAQ (reference sequence). V shed 4 bases, J shed 7 bases, and the junction held 5 bases outside the gene matches. The CDR3 coding sequence is TGTGCCAGCAGCTGGGTGGGACAGGGTAACATTCAGTACTTC. This translates into CASSWVGQGNIQYF. Full variable domain (missing parts from reference TRBV7-9 and TRBJ2-4): DTGVSQNPRHKITKRGQNVTFRCDPISEHNRLYWYRQTLGQGPEFLTYFQNEAQLEKSRLLSDRFSAERPKGSFSTLEIQRTEQGDSAMYLCASSWVGQGNIQYFGAGTRLSVL.

V usage is TRBV6-6 and J usage is TRBJ2-5; D is possibly TRBD2 (8 bases). Trimming took off 8 bases at V and 5 bases at J, with 18 bases between the two ends. The CDR3 has 14 residues. Germline-derived CDR1 and CDR2 are MNHNY and SVGAGI (reference sequence). The CDR3 DNA is TGTGCCAGCGGGTACGGGAGGGGGCAGGAGACCCAGTACTTC. This translates into CASGYGRGQETQYF.

This clonotype has a count of ten or more. This chain joins TRBV6-6 and TRBJ1-3, with 7 bases lining up with TRBD1. The trim removed 6 bases at V and 0 bases at J, leaving 5 bases unmatched. CDR3 size: 15 residues. Germline loops: CDR1 MNHNY, CDR2 SVGAGI (reference sequence). CDR3 DNA sequence: TGTGCCAGCAGCCGCGGACAGGTCTCTGGAAACACCATATATTTT. Translated, it gives CASSRGQVSGNTIYF.

This clonotype appeared a few times. This chain links TRBV20-1 with TRBJ2-1; no firm D call. The CDR3 loop spans 12 amino acids. V lost 6 bases, J lost 2 bases, and 8 bases lay in between. The V gene's germline CDR1 is DFQATT and CDR2 SNEGSKA (reference sequence). CDR3 DNA sequence: TGCAGTGCCACGGAAACCTACAATGAGCAGTTCTTC. Amino acid sequence: CSATETYNEQFF.

The V gene is TRBV28, the J gene TRBJ1-2; the D gene is possibly TRBD1 (5 bases). This CDR3 region has 15 residues. V shed 6 bases and J shed 5 bases, with 19 bases lying between them. Germline V lookup: CDR1 MDHEN, CDR2 SYDVKM. CDR3 coding DNA: TGTGCCAGCAGCCTGCTGTCCGGGACTGATTATGGCTACACCTTC. Translated: CASSLLSGTDYGYTF.

V gene TRBV7-2 combines with J gene TRBJ1-2, with D maybe TRBD1 (5 bases). CDR3 length equals 13 residues. Germline CDR1 is SGHTA and CDR2 is FQGNSA. Trimming removed 3 bases at V and 4 bases at J, with 9 bases between. This CDR3 is CASSFQGSYGYTF. CDR3 DNA: TGTGCCAGCAGCTTCCAGGGAAGCTATGGCTACACCTTC.

This clonotype was seen more than once but under ten times. The V gene is TRBV5-1, the J gene TRBJ2-3; 7 bases are a match to TRBD1. Germline CDR1 SGHRS, CDR2 YFSETQ. The CDR3 length is 14 residues. V lost 3 bases and J lost 1; bases outside the gene matches: 2. The CDR3 nucleotides read TGCGCCAGCAGCTGGGGGACAGGCACAGATACGCAGTATTTT. Translating it yields CASSWGTGTDTQYF.

This clonotype was detected many times. The rearrangement uses TRBV6-2 or TRBV6-3 and TRBJ2-1; the match to TRBD1 covers 12 bases. The V gene's germline CDR1 is MNHEY and CDR2 SVGEGT. J lost 4 bases, V lost 6 bases, and 13 bases had no gene match. CDR3 length: 18 residues. The CDR3 DNA reads as TGTGCCAGCAGATTTCTTCCGGGACAGGGGGCTCATTACAATGAGCAGTTCTTC. Residues: CASRFLPGQGAHYNEQFF.